This T cell receptor beta chain was identified in a study of vaccination and CD4 T cells after COVID-19. Note on this clonotype: Its antigen remains unknown.

CD4+ T cells that had been cultured provided DNA sequenced with the Oncomine TCR Beta short-read assay. Using its own MiXCR run on the PCR reads, TCRdb lists one record per CDR3 protein. The sample lists roughly 7,900 distinct CDR3 sequences, about 23% occurring once. The treatment: approximately nine-day PBMC culture with coronavirus spike peptide pools or control peptides (ViraFEST assay). This receptor was obtained from a human donor with COVID-19. Sequencing was carried out using cultured CD4+ T cells from blood.

The CDR3 protein is CASSQRSGADIQYF. The DNA of the CDR3 is TGCGCCAGCAGCCAAAGGTCGGGGGCGGACATTCAGTACTTC. The chain combines TRBV4-1 with TRBJ2-4, with D perhaps given as TRBD1 or TRBD2 (6 bases each). Trimming left V 2 bases short and J 8 bases short, with 13 bases between. The CDR3 runs to 14 residues. Germline V gene lookup returns CDR1 MGHRA and CDR2 YSYEKL.